Listed below are T cell receptor beta chains from one sample, sequenced in a study of CD8 T cells in Susac syndrome. TCRdb passed the immunoSEQ multiplex PCR reads through MiXCR, listing each CDR3 protein once. The sample contains about 160,000 distinct CDR3 sequences, approximately 93% of which appear only once. The material sequenced was CD4+ T cells from PBMCs. The receptors derive from a human donor with multiple sclerosis. CDR3s include the opening cysteine and the closing phenylalanine or tryptophan. A D gene is named only where the DNA matches it firmly. Clone size appears in some rows only: once, few, many, or a class for an expanded clone.

TRBV20-1,.,.,14,TRBJ2-7,CSATRGQGTYEQYF,TGCAGTGCTACCCGCGGGCAGGGTACCTACGAGCAGTACTTC
TRBV3-1,.,.,15,TRBJ1-2,CASSQAAGASYGYTF,TGTGCCAGCAGCCAAGCAGCGGGCGCCAGCTATGGCTACACCTTC
TRBV30,.,TRBD2,17,TRBJ2-2,CAWSWSSGSRDTGELFF,TGTGCCTGGAGTTGGAGTAGCGGGAGTAGGGACACCGGGGAGCTGTTTTTT
TRBV11-1,.,.,13,TRBJ2-7,CASSRWDPYEQYF,TGTGCCAGCAGTCGTTGGGACCCCTACGAGCAGTACTTC
TRBV6-1,few,.,12,TRBJ2-4,CASSAIGNIQYF,TGTGCCAGCAGTGCCATCGGGAACATTCAGTACTTC
TRBV6-2/TRBV6-3,.,TRBD1,13,TRBJ2-3,CASSKGTDYTQYF,TGTGCCAGCAGTAAGGGGACAGACTATACGCAGTATTTT
TRBV30,.,TRBD1,15,TRBJ2-3,CAWSTHRGLTDTQYF,TGTGCCTGGAGTACCCACAGGGGGCTGACAGATACGCAGTATTTT
TRBV9,.,.,15,TRBJ2-2,CASSVAPLIPGELFF,TGTGCCAGCAGCGTAGCTCCCCTCATCCCCGGGGAGCTGTTTTTT
TRBV30,few,.,12,TRBJ2-3,CAWSVSADTQYF,TGTGCCTGGAGTGTATCGGCGGATACGCAGTATTTT
TRBV28,.,.,13,TRBJ1-6,CASSPPGNSPLHF,TGTGCCAGCAGTCCCCCAGGGAATTCACCCCTCCACTTT
TRBV7-2,.,.,11,TRBJ2-1,CASRRGPEQFF,TGTGCCAGCCGTCGAGGGCCCGAGCAGTTCTTC
TRBV6-1,.,TRBD1,13,TRBJ1-4,CASSEKDREGLFF,TGTGCCAGCAGTGAAAAAGACAGGGAAGGACTGTTTTTT
TRBV6-1,.,.,13,TRBJ1-1,CAGRSIGNTEAFF,TGTGCCGGGAGGAGCATCGGGAACACTGAAGCTTTCTTT
TRBV28,.,.,12,TRBJ1-1,CATTRENTEAFF,TGTGCCACAACCAGAGAGAACACTGAAGCTTTCTTT
TRBV5-1,.,.,16,TRBJ1-1,CASSLAGQLGNTEAFF,TGCGCCAGCAGCTTGGCCGGACAGTTAGGGAACACTGAAGCTTTCTTT